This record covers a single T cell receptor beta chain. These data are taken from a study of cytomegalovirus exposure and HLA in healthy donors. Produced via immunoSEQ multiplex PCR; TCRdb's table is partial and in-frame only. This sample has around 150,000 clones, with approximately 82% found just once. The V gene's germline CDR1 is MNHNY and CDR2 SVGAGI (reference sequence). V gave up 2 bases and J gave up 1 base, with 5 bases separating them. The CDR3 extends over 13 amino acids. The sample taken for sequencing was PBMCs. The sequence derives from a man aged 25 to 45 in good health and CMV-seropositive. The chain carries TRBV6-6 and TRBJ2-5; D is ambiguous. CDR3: CASSYNFQETQYF. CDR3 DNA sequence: TGTGCCAGCAGTTACAACTTCCAAGAGACCCAGTACTTC.